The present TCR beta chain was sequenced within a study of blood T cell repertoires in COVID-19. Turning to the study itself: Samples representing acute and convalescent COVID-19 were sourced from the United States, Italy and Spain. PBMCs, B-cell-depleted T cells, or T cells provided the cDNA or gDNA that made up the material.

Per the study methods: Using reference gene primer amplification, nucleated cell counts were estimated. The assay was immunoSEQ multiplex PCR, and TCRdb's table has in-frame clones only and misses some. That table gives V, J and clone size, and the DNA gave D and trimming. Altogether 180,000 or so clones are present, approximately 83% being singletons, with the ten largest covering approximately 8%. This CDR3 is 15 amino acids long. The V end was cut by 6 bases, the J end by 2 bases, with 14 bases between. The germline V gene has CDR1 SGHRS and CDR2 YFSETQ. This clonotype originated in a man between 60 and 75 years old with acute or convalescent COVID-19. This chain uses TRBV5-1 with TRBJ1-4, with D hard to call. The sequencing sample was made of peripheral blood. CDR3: CASNFRGVTNEKLFF. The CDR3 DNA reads TGCGCCAGCAACTTCAGAGGAGTCACTAATGAAAAACTGTTTTTT.